The 10 T cell receptor beta chains given below trace back to one sample, sequenced in a study of shared clonotypes between healthy human individuals. Naive CD8 cells lacked CD45RO and underwent positive selection for CCR7, leaving out terminally differentiated effector memory CD45RA+ cells. Method: immunoSEQ multiplex PCR; TCRdb's copy keeps in-frame clones and lacks some. The data contain roughly 2 million clones, approximately 94% of them singletons. Sequences were obtained from naive CD8+ T cells sorted from blood. These receptors were collected from a young man in good health.

The V and J genes are TRBV12-2 and TRBJ1-6. TRBV12-2 is a pseudogene segment. This CDR3 has 18 residues. CDR3 nucleotide sequence: TGTGCAAGTCGCTTAGATTCCAAGACCCATACCTATAATTCACCCCTCCACTTT. Translated: CASRLDSKTHTYNSPLHF.

V is TRBV25-1 and J is TRBJ2-1, with 8 bases fitting TRBD2. Germline CDR1 MGHDK, CDR2 SYGVNS. J lost 4 bases, V lost 4 bases, and 9 bases had no gene match. The length of the CDR3 is 16 residues. CDR3 DNA: TGTGCCAGCAGTGGATGGACTAGCCAGTTGTACAATGAGCAGTTCTTC. Protein: CASSGWTSQLYNEQFF.

The J gene is TRBJ2-6, the V gene TRBV10-3; no definite D call. V was shortened by 8 bases and J by 0 bases, with 11 bases between the two germline ends. Germline CDR1 is ENHRY and CDR2 is SYGVKD. This CDR3 has 15 amino acids. CDR3 in amino acids: CAIPGPTSGANVLTF. The CDR3 DNA sequence: TGTGCCATCCCTGGACCTACCTCTGGGGCCAACGTCCTGACTTTC.

The V gene is TRBV4-1, the J gene TRBJ2-3; 8 bases are shared with TRBD1. V shed 1 base and J 11 bases; nucleotides not matched to a gene: 11. CDR1 is MGHRA, CDR2 YSYEKL, per germline. CDR3 length: 15 residues. CDR3 region: CASSQVGPGQGQQYF. DNA for the CDR3: TGCGCCAGCAGCCAAGTGGGACCAGGACAGGGCCAGCAGTATTTT.

The rearrangement links TRBV20-1 to TRBJ2-7; D remains ambiguous. The V gene lost 4 bases and the J gene lost 6 bases, with 10 bases spanning the gap. The CDR3 covers 11 residues. Germline V lookup: CDR1 DFQATT, CDR2 SNEGSKA (reference sequence). CDR3 DNA sequence: TGCAGTGCTATCCTCGAAAGCGAGCAGTACTTC. It yields the protein CSAILESEQYF.

A single count supports this clone. V and J are TRBV18 and TRBJ2-7, with TRBD1 matching 9 bases. The ends lost 3 bases at V and 6 bases at J; junction bases unmatched: 6. The germline CDR1 and CDR2 sequences are KGHSH and LQKENI. This CDR3 is 14 amino acids long. The CDR3 here is CASSPGQGHSEQYF. DNA of the CDR3: TGTGCCAGCTCACCGGGACAGGGACACAGCGAGCAGTACTTC.

The rearrangement uses TRBV27 and TRBJ2-3, with D possibly TRBD1 on 6 matching bases. The V end lost 3 bases, the J end lost 4 bases, and 11 bases lay between the germline ends. Germline assignment: CDR1 MNHEY and CDR2 SMNVEV (reference sequence). This CDR3 comprises 14 residues. The CDR3 reads CASSFTGFADTQYF. The CDR3 DNA reads as TGTGCCAGCAGTTTTACAGGGTTCGCAGATACGCAGTATTTT.

CDR3 in amino acids: CASSPGQGARVYTF. As DNA, the CDR3 is TGCGCCAGCAGTCCCGGACAGGGGGCGAGGGTCTACACCTTC. The J gene is TRBJ1-2, the V gene TRBV5-1; 11 nucleotides line up with TRBD1. The CDR3 totals 14 residues. Germline trimming cut 5 bases from V and 10 bases from J; bases unmatched to any gene: 10. Germline loops: CDR1 SGHRS, CDR2 YFSETQ.

This clone is a singleton in its sample. The V and J genes are TRBV10-3 and TRBJ2-7; D is possibly TRBD1 (6 bases). Germline V gene sequence: CDR1 ENHRY, CDR2 SYGVKD. The length of the CDR3 is 16 residues. Trimming removed 0 bases at V and 4 bases at J, with 16 bases between. As DNA, the CDR3 is TGTGCCATCAGTGAGTCGGGTGGGCAGGGGCGGTACGAGCAGTACTTC. Protein: CAISESGGQGRYEQYF.

The chain uses TRBV30 and TRBJ1-2, with a weak D call TRBD1 (6 bases). V lost 0 bases and J 6 bases, leaving 11 bases between the germline ends. This CDR3 contains 13 residues. Germline V lookup: CDR1 GTSNPN, CDR2 SVGIG (reference sequence). The CDR3 DNA reads TGTGCCTGGAGTGTACCCTACAGGGATGGCTACACCTTC. This encodes CAWSVPYRDGYTF.